Sequencing of this T cell receptor beta chain was carried out in a study of T cells after yellow fever vaccination. On the study more broadly: The fractions with low cell numbers were processed using SMART-Seq v4 Ultra Low Input.

Study observations and caveats: Weaker in magnitude, the secondary response showed a faster peak on day 5 versus 15.

This clonotype showed up just a few times. Its cognate antigen is unknown. Generation of TCR cDNA used 5'RACE template switching (which added a universal primer site and UMIs). Using its own MiXCR run on the 5' RACE reads, TCRdb lists one record per CDR3 protein. Of around 350,000 distinct CDR3 sequences detected, approximately 10% appear once; the ten largest clones hold around 18%. The CDR3 consists of 14 residues. The germline CDR1 and CDR2 sequences are MDHEN and SYDVKM. The V end was cut by 2 bases, the J end by 2 bases, with 7 bases between. This receptor was identified in a man between 18 and 29 years old who received the YFV17D yellow fever vaccine. The sample was PBMCs, taken on the day of the first yellow fever vaccination. The rearrangement joins TRBV28 to TRBJ1-5, with D unclear. The CDR3 region has the DNA TGTGCCAGCAGTTTAAGTCAGGGCAATCAGCCCCAGCATTTT. It codes for CASSLSQGNQPQHF.